Each of the 15 T cell receptor beta chains below was sequenced from the same sample in a study of blood T cell repertoires in COVID-19. Sequencing was performed with immunoSEQ multiplex PCR; in TCRdb, only in-frame clones are kept and a portion is missing. The profile covers some 150,000 clones, with 86% appearing a single time and 7.5% to 8.5% taken by the ten largest. The sample was peripheral blood. The receptors stem from a woman aged 55 to 70 with acute or convalescent COVID-19.

J is TRBJ2-1 and V is TRBV4-1, with D tentatively TRBD1 (6 bases). The germline V gene encodes CDR1 MGHRA and CDR2 YSYEKL. CDR3 size: 17 residues. The ends were cut back, 4 bases at V and 2 bases at J, with 18 bases in the middle. CDR3 nucleotide sequence: TGCGCCAGCAGCCCGGCAGGGGTGCACCACCCCTACAATGAGCAGTTCTTC. Encoded protein: CASSPAGVHHPYNEQFF.

This clone was counted a single time. The chain is built from TRBV18 and TRBJ2-1; 7 bases agree with TRBD2. The V gene's germline CDR1 is KGHSH and CDR2 LQKENI. Losses at the gene ends were 4 bases for V and 6 bases for J; bases not matched to a gene: 6. The CDR3 extends over 14 amino acids. The DNA for the CDR3 is TGTGCCAGCTCACTGGGCAGGGAGGGCAATGAGCAGTTCTTC. Its protein product is CASSLGREGNEQFF.

J is TRBJ1-1 and V is TRBV12-3 or TRBV12-4; the D is unclear. The CDR3 totals 13 residues. V was pared by 6 bases and J by 3 bases, with 11 bases between. The CDR3 region has the DNA TGTGCCAGCAGCCCCCCTATATACACTGAAGCTTTCTTT. Its protein is CASSPPIYTEAFF.

This CDR3 reads CASTRGWDYGYTF. The CDR3 coding sequence is TGTGCCAGTACCCGAGGGTGGGACTATGGCTACACCTTC. The rearrangement joins TRBV19 to TRBJ1-2; D is ambiguous. The CDR3 spans 13 residues. Deletions cut 7 bases from V and 3 bases from J, with 12 bases between. Germline CDR1 and CDR2: LNHDA and SQIVND (reference sequence).

The chain combines TRBV5-1 with TRBJ2-1; 14 bases are a match to TRBD2. This CDR3 contains 15 residues. V lost 4 bases, J lost 10 bases, and 7 bases stayed unmatched. Germline CDR1 and CDR2: SGHRS and YFSETQ. The chain's CDR3 is CASSPGTSGGAEQFF. The CDR3, as DNA: TGCGCCAGCAGCCCCGGGACTAGCGGGGGAGCCGAGCAGTTCTTC.

The chain uses TRBV24-1 and TRBJ2-3; 13 nucleotides match TRBD2. V lost 3 bases to trimming and J lost 0 bases; unmatched junction nucleotides: 2. Germline V lookup: CDR1 KGHDR, CDR2 SFDVKD. The CDR3 has 17 amino acids. CDR3 coding DNA: TGTGCCACCAGTGATCCGACTAGCGGGGGGAGCACAGATACGCAGTATTTT. It specifies CATSDPTSGGSTDTQYF.

The V gene is TRBV27, the J gene TRBJ1-1, with D unclear. CDR1 is MNHEY and CDR2 is SMNVEV in the germline V gene (reference sequence). Trimming stripped 1 base from V and 3 bases from J, with 21 bases between. This CDR3 is 18 amino acids long. CDR3 sequence (DNA): TGTGCCAGCAGTTTATATCCCCGACAAGTCCGTAAGGACACTGAAGCTTTCTTT. The encoded protein is CASSLYPRQVRKDTEAFF.

The chain recombines TRBV15 with TRBJ2-1, with TRBD1 matching 10 bases. In germline, CDR1 is LNHNV, CDR2 YYDKDF (reference sequence). Unmatched junction bases numbered 6, after V lost 2 bases and J lost 2 bases. The length of the CDR3 is 17 residues. CDR3 sequence reads: CATSRPRDRGPYNEQFF. In nucleotides, the CDR3 is TGTGCCACCAGCAGACCCAGAGACAGGGGGCCCTACAATGAGCAGTTCTTC.

The CDR3 loop is CASSVGLAIYTQYF. Written as DNA, the CDR3 is TGTGCCAGCAGCGTTGGACTAGCGATTTATACGCAGTATTTT. The rearrangement links TRBV3-1 (or the pseudogene TRBV3-2) to TRBJ2-3, with 9 nucleotides matching TRBD2. V lost 5 bases to trimming and J lost 7 bases; unmatched junction nucleotides: 7. The CDR3 totals 14 residues. Germline loops: CDR1 LGHDT, CDR2 YNNKEL (reference sequence).

The table lists this clone with a count of one. J is TRBJ2-3 and V is TRBV2; 8 bases are a match to TRBD1. Per germline, CDR1 SNHLY and CDR2 FYNNEI. The CDR3 has 14 residues. V lost 6 bases, J lost 1 base, and 3 bases stayed unmatched. The CDR3 here is CASSQGARTDTQYF. The CDR3 coding sequence is TGTGCCAGCAGCCAGGGGGCTCGCACAGATACGCAGTATTTT.

The chain recombines TRBV30 with TRBJ1-6, with 7 positions matching TRBD1. This CDR3 spans 14 amino acids. CDR1 GTSNPN and CDR2 SVGIG come from the germline V gene (reference sequence). J lost 5 bases, V lost 1 base, and 2 bases had no gene match. CDR3 nucleotides: TGTGCCTGGAGTGCAGGACAGGATAATTCACCCCTCCACTTT. It encodes CAWSAGQDNSPLHF. The full variable domain, rest sourced from reference TRBV30 and TRBJ1-6, is SQTIHQWPATLVQPVGSPLSLECTVEGTSNPNLYWYRQAAGRGLQLLFYSVGIGQISSEVPQNLSASRPQDRQFILSSKKLLLSDSGFYLCAWSAGQDNSPLHFGNGTRLTVT.

The gene calls are TRBV30 and TRBJ2-1; TRBD2 matches at 14 bases. After removal of 3 bases from V and 0 bases from J, the junction contained 13 bases not matched to a gene. The CDR3 loop spans 20 amino acids. CDR1 is GTSNPN, CDR2 SVGIG, per germline (reference sequence). The CDR3 here is CAWSHLRLAGGPHSYNEQFF. The CDR3 bases are TGTGCCTGGAGCCACCTACGACTAGCGGGGGGGCCCCACTCCTACAATGAGCAGTTCTTC.

The V gene is TRBV28, the J gene TRBJ1-2; D possibly corresponds to TRBD1 (6 bases). CDR1 and CDR2 from the germline V gene are MDHEN and SYDVKM. V was pared by 2 bases and J by 6 bases, with 7 bases between. This CDR3 region has 12 residues. The CDR3 DNA reads as TGTGCCAGCAGTTTACCAGGGGATGGCTACACCTTC. Translating it yields CASSLPGDGYTF.

In its sample, this clone was seen a few times. The V gene is TRBV3-1 (or the pseudogene TRBV3-2), the J gene TRBJ1-1, with D possibly matching TRBD1 (5 bases). Germline CDR1 reads LGHDT; CDR2 reads YNNKEL (reference sequence). The CDR3 contains 15 residues. V lost 0 bases and J lost 3, with 11 bases in between. The CDR3 region is CASSQERQKYTEAFF. The DNA of the CDR3 is TGTGCCAGCAGCCAAGAAAGACAGAAGTACACTGAAGCTTTCTTT.

The CDR3 here is CASSLDRVVANTIYF. CDR3 nucleotide sequence: TGTGCCAGCAGCCTGGACAGGGTGGTAGCAAACACCATATATTTT. The chain employs TRBV6-5 and TRBJ1-3; TRBD1 agrees at 8 bases. The germline V gene has CDR1 MNHEY and CDR2 SVGAGI. With V trimmed by 6 bases and J by 6 bases, 10 bases remained unmatched. The CDR3 spans 15 residues.